This T cell receptor beta chain was recovered during a study of T cells after yellow fever vaccination. Whole-study results and caveats: Reappearance after the booster was observed for most primary-vaccination clones (roughly 97% CD4, about 86% CD8).

At least ten counts were recorded for this clonotype. Antigen unknown. Germline V gene lookup returns CDR1 SQVTM and CDR2 ANQGSEA. V was clipped by 1 base and J by 3 bases, with 5 bases between them. There are 12 residues in the CDR3. From the 5' RACE reads, TCRdb called clonotypes with MiXCR, one entry per CDR3 protein. Found here are about 210,000 distinct CDR3 sequences, approximately 3.2% of them singletons; the top ten hold about 3.3%. The source material was CD4+ T cells sorted from PBMCs, sampled 10 days after the yellow fever booster vaccination. This TCR was recovered from a young man who received the YFV17D yellow fever vaccine. The chain joins TRBV29-1 to TRBJ2-3; D not certain. Here the CDR3 DNA reads TGCAGCGTTGAAGTTGTTACAGATACGCAGTATTTT. Amino acids: CSVEVVTDTQYF.